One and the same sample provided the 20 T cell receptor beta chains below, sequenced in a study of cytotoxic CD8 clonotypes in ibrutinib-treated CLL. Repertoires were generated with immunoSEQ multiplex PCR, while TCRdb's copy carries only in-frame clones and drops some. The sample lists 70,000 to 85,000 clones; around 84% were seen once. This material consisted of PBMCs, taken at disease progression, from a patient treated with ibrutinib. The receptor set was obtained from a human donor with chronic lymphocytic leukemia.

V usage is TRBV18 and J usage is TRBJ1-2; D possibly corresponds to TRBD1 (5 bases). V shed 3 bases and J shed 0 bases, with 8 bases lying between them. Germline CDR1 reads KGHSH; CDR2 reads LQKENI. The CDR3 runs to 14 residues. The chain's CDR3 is CASSPRASNYGYTF. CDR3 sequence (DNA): TGTGCCAGCTCACCCAGGGCTTCTAACTATGGCTACACCTTC.

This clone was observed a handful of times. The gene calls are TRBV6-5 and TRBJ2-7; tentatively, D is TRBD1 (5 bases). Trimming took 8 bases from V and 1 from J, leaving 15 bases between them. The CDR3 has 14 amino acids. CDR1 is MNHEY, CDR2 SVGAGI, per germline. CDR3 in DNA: TGTGCCAGCCAGTCCGGGCCAGGGTCCTACGAGCAGTACTTC. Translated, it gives CASQSGPGSYEQYF.

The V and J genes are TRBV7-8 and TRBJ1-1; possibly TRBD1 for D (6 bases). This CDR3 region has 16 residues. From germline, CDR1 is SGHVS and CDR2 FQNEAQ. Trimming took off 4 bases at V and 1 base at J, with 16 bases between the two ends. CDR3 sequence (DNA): TGTGCCAGCAGCTCAGCCGCAACGACAGGGAACACTGAAGCTTTCTTT. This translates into CASSSAATTGNTEAFF.

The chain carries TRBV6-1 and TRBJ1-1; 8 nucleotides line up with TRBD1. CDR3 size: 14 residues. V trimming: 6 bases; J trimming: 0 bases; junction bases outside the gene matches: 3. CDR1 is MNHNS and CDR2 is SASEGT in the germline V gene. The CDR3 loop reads CASSRDRLNTEAFF. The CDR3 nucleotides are TGTGCCAGCAGCAGGGACAGGTTGAACACTGAAGCTTTCTTT.

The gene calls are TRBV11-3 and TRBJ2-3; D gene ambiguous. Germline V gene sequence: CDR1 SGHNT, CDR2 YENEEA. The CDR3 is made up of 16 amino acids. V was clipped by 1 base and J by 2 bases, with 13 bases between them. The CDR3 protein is CASSLGLNPDTDTQYF. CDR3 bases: TGTGCCAGCAGCTTAGGACTTAACCCGGACACAGATACGCAGTATTTT.

In DNA form, the CDR3 reads TGTGCCAGCAGCTTAAACAGGCTCCTGAACACTGAAGCTTTCTTT. It encodes CASSLNRLLNTEAFF. The gene calls are TRBV7-9 and TRBJ1-1; maybe TRBD1 (5 bases). Germline values: CDR1 SEHNR, CDR2 FQNEAQ (reference sequence). V lost 2 bases, J lost 0 bases, and 10 bases lay in between. The CDR3 has 15 amino acids.

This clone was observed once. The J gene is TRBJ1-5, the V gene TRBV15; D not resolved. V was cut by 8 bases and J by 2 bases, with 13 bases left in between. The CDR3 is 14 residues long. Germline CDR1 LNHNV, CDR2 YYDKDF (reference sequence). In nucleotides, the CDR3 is TGTGCCACCGCTCCCGGGCACCGCAATCAGCCCCAGCATTTT. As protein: CATAPGHRNQPQHF.

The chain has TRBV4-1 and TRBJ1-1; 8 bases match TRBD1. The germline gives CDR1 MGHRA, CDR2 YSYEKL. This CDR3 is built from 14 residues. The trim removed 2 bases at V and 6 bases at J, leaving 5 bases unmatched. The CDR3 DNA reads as TGCGCCAGCAGCCAACCCCGGACAGGGTCTGAAGCTTTCTTT. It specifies CASSQPRTGSEAFF.

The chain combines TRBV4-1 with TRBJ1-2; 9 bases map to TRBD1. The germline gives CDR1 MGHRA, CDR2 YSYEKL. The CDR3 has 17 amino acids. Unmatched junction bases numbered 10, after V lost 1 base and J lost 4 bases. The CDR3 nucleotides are TGCGCCAGCAGCCAAGGCCTCCTACAGGGGGCTAGCTATGGCTACACCTTC. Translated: CASSQGLLQGASYGYTF.

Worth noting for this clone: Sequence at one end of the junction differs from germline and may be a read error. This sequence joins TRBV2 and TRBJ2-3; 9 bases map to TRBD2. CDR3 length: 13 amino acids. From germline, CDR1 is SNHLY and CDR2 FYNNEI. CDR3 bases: TGTGCCAGCAATGAACTAGCGGGTCAATCACAGTATTTT. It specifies CASNELAGQSQYF.

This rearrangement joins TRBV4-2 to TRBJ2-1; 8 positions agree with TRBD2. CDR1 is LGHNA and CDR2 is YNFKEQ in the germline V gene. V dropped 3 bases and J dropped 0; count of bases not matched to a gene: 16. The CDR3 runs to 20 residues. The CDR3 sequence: CASSHILLAARGGSYNEQFF. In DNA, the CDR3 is TGTGCCAGCAGCCACATTTTACTAGCGGCCCGGGGGGGCTCCTACAATGAGCAGTTCTTC.

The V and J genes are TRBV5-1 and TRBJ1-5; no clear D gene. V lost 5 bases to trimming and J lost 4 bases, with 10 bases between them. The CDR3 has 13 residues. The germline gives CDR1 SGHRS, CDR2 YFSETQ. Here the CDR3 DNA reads TGCGCCAGCAGATCCGCCCTAAATCAGCCCCAGCATTTT. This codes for CASRSALNQPQHF.

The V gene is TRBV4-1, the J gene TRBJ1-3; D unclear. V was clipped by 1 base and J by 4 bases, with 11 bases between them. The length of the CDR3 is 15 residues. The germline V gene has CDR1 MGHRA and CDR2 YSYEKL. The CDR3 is CASSQGLVWGNTIYF. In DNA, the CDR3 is TGCGCCAGCAGCCAAGGGTTAGTCTGGGGAAACACCATATATTTT.

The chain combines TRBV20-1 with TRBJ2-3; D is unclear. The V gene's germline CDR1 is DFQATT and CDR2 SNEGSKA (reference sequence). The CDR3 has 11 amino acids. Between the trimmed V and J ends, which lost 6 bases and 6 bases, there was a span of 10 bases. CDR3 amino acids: CSAKGRDTQYF. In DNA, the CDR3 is TGCAGTGCAAAGGGCCGTGATACGCAGTATTTT.

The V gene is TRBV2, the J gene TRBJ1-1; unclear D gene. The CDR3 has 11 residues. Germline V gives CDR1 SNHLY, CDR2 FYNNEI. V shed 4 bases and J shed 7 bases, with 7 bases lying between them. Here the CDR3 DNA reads TGTGCCAGCAGTGTTCGTGTTGAAGCTTTCTTT. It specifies CASSVRVEAFF.

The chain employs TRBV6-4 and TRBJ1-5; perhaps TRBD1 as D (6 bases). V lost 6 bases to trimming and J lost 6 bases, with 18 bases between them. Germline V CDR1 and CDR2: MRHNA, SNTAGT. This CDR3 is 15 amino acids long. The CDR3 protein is CASRLNRVPFQPQHF. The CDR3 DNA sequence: TGTGCCAGCAGACTAAACAGGGTGCCGTTTCAGCCCCAGCATTTT.

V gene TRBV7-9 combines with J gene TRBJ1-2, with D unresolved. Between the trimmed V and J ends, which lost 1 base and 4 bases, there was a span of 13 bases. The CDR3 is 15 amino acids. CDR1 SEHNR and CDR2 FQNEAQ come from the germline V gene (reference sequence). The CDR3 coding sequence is TGTGCCAGCAGCTTAGAAGTAGCGAACTCCTATGGCTACACCTTC. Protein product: CASSLEVANSYGYTF. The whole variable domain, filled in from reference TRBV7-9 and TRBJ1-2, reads DTGVSQNPRHKITKRGQNVTFRCDPISEHNRLYWYRQTLGQGPEFLTYFQNEAQLEKSRLLSDRFSAERPKGSFSTLEIQRTEQGDSAMYLCASSLEVANSYGYTFGSGTRLTVV.

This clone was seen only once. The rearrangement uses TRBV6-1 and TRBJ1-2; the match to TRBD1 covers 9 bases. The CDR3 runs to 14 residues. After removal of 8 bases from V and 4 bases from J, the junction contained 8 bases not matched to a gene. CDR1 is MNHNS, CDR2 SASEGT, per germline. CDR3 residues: CASYFGQGTYGYTF. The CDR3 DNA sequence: TGTGCCAGCTACTTCGGACAGGGGACCTATGGCTACACCTTC.

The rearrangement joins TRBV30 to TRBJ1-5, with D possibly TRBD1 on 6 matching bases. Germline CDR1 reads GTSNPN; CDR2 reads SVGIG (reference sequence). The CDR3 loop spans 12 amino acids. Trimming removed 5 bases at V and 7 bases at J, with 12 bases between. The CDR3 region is CAWDRSGQPQHF. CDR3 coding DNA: TGTGCCTGGGACAGGTCGGGGCAGCCCCAGCATTTT.

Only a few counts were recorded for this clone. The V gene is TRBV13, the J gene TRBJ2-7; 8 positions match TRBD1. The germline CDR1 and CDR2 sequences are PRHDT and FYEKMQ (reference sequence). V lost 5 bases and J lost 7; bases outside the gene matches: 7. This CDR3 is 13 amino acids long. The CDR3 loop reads CASSDGQGGEQYF. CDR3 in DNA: TGTGCCAGCAGCGACGGACAGGGCGGGGAGCAGTACTTC.